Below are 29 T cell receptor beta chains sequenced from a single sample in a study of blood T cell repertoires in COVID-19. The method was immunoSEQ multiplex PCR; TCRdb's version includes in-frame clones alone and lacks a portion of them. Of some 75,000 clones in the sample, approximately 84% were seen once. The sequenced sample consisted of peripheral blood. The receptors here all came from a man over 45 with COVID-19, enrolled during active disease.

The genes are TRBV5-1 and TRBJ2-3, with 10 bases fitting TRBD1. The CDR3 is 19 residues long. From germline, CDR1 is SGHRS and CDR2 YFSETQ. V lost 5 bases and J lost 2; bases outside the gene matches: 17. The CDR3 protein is CASRSGQGTSRGDTDTQYF. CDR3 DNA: TGCGCCAGCAGATCGGGACAGGGGACATCACGGGGAGACACAGATACGCAGTATTTT.

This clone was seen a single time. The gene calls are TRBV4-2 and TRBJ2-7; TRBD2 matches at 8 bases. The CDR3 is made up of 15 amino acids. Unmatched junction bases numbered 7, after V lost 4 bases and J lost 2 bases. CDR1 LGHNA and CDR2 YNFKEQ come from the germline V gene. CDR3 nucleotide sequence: TGTGCCAGCAGCCGTGAACTAGCGGCCACCTACGAGCAGTACTTC. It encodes CASSRELAATYEQYF.

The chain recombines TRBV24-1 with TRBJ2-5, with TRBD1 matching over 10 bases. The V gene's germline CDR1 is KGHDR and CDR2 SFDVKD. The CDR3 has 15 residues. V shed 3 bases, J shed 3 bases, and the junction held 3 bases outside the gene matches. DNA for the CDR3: TGTGCCACCAGTGATGCGACAGGGGGCGAAGAGACCCAGTACTTC. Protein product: CATSDATGGEETQYF.

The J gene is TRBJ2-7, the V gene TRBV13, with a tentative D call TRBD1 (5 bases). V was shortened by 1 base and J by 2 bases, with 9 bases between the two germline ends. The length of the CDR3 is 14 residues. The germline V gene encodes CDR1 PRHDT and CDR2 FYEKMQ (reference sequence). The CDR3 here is CASSLEGLTYEQYF. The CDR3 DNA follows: TGTGCCAGCAGCTTAGAGGGGCTGACCTACGAGCAGTACTTC.

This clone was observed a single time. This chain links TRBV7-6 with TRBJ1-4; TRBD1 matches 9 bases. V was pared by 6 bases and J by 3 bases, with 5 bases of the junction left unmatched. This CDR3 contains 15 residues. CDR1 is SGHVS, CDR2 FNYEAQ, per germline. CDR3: CASSSTGGANEKLFF. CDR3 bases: TGTGCCAGCAGTTCGACAGGGGGTGCTAATGAAAAACTGTTTTTT. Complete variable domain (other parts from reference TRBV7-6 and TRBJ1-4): GAGVSQSPRYKVTKRGQDVALRCDPISGHVSLYWYRQALGQGPEFLTYFNYEAQQDKSGLPNDRFSAERPEGSISTLTIQRTEQRDSAMYRCASSSTGGANEKLFFGSGTQLSVL.

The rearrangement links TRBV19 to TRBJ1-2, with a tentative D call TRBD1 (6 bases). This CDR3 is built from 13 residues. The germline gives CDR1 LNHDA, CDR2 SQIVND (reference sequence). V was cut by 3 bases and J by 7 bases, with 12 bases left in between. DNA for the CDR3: TGTGCCAGTAGTATCCTACAGGGCTCTGGCTACACCTTC. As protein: CASSILQGSGYTF.

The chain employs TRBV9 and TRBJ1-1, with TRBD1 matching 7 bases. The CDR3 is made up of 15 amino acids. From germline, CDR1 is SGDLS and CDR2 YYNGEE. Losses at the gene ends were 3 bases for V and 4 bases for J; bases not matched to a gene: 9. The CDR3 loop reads CASSAGPNRGTEAFF. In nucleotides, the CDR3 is TGTGCCAGCAGCGCCGGCCCGAACAGGGGCACTGAAGCTTTCTTT. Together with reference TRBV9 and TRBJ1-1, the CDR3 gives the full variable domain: DSGVTQTPKHLITATGQRVTLRCSPRSGDLSVYWYQQSLDQGLQFLIQYYNGEERAKGNILERFSAQQFPDLHSELNLSSLELGDSALYFCASSAGPNRGTEAFFGQGTRLTVV.

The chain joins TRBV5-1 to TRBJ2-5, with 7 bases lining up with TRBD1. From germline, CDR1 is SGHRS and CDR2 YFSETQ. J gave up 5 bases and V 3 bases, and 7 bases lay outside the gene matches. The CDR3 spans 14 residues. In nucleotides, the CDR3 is TGCGCCAGCAGCTCACAGGGGAGTGGGGAGACCCAGTACTTC. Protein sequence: CASSSQGSGETQYF.

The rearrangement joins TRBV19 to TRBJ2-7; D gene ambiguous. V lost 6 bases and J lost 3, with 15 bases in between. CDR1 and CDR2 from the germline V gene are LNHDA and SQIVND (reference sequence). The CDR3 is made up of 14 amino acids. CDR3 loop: CASSLTPSSYEQYF. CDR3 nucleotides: TGTGCCAGTAGCTTGACACCATCGAGCTACGAGCAGTACTTC.

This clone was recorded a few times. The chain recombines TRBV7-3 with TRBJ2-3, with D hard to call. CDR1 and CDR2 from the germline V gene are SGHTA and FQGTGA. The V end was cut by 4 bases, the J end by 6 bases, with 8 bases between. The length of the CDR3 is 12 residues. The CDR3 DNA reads TGTGCCAGCAGCTACCCCGGTGATACGCAGTATTTT. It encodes CASSYPGDTQYF.

CDR3 DNA sequence: TGCGCCAGCAGCCCTGGAGGGAGGAGGAACGAAAAACTGTTTTTT. Encoded protein: CASSPGGRRNEKLFF. The J gene is TRBJ1-4, the V gene TRBV4-1; D is uncertain. The CDR3 consists of 15 residues. V gave up 4 bases and J gave up 8 bases, with 17 bases separating them. CDR1 is MGHRA and CDR2 is YSYEKL in the germline V gene.

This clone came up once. The CDR3 region has the DNA TGTGCCAGCAGCTTAAGGCCGGGGACTAGCATACAAGATGAGCAGTTCTTC. Its translation: CASSLRPGTSIQDEQFF. This chain links TRBV11-2 with TRBJ2-1, with 9 bases lining up with TRBD2. The CDR3 runs to 17 residues. CDR1 and CDR2 (germline): SGHAT, FQNNGV. The V and J ends lost 2 bases and 8 bases, in that order; junction bases with no gene match: 13.

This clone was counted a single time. Here the CDR3 reads CASSFVGVGQETQYF. DNA for the CDR3: TGCGCCAGCAGCTTCGTTGGTGTCGGCCAAGAGACCCAGTACTTC. The rearrangement joins TRBV5-1 to TRBJ2-5, with D unresolved. Germline V gene sequence: CDR1 SGHRS, CDR2 YFSETQ. V gave up 2 bases and J gave up 1 base, with 12 bases separating them. The length of the CDR3 is 15 residues.

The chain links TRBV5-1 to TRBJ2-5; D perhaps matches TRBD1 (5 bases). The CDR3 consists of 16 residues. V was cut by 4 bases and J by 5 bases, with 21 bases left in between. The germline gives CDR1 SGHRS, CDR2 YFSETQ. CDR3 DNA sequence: TGCGCCAGCAGCCCACTCCCGAGTAGTGGGGCGGAGACCCAGTACTTC. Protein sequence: CASSPLPSSGAETQYF. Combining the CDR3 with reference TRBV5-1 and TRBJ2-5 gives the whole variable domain KAGVTQTPRYLIKTRGQQVTLSCSPISGHRSVSWYQQTPGQGLQFLFEYFSETQRNKGNFPGRFSGRQFSNSRSEMNVSTLELGDSALYLCASSPLPSSGAETQYFGPGTRLLVL.

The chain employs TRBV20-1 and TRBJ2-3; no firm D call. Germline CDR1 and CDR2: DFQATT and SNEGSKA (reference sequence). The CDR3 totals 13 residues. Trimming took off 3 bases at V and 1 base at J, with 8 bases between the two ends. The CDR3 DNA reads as TGCAGTGCTAGTGCAGGTGGCACAGATACGCAGTATTTT. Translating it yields CSASAGGTDTQYF.

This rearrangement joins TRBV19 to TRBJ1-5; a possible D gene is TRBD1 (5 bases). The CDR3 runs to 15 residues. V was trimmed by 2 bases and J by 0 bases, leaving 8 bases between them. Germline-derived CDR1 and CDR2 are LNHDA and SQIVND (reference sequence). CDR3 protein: CASSIQGLSNQPQHF. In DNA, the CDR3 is TGTGCCAGTAGTATACAGGGACTTAGCAATCAGCCCCAGCATTTT.

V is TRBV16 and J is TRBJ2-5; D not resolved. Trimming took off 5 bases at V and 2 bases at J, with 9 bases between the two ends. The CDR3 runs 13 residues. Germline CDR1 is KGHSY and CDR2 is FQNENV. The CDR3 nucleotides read TGTGCCAGCAGCGTGACAAGACAAGAGACCCAGTACTTC. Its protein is CASSVTRQETQYF.

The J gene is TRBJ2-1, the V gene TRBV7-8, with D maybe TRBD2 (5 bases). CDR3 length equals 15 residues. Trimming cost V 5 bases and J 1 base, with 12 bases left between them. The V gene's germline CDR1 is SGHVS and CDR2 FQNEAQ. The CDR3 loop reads CASSLTSFSYNEQFF. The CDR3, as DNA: TGTGCCAGCAGCCTAACTAGTTTTTCCTACAATGAGCAGTTCTTC. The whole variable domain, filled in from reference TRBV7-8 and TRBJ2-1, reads GAGVSQSPRYKVAKRGQDVALRCDPISGHVSLFWYQQALGQGPEFLTYFQNEAQLDKSGLPSDRFFAERPEGSVSTLKIQRTQQEDSAVYLCASSLTSFSYNEQFFGPGTRLTVL.

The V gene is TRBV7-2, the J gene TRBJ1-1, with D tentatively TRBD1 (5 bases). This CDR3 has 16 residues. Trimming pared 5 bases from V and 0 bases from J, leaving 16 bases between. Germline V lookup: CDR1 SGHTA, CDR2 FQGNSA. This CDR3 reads CASSPEHRSMNTEAFF. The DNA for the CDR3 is TGTGCCAGCAGCCCGGAACACAGGAGTATGAACACTGAAGCTTTCTTT.

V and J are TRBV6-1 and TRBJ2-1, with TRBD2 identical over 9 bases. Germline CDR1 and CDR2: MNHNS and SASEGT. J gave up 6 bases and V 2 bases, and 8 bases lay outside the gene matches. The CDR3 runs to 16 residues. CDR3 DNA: TGTGCCAGCAGTGAATACGAGACTAGCGGCATCAATGAGCAGTTCTTC. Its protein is CASSEYETSGINEQFF.

The CDR3 region is CAWGTGVEETQYF. Here the CDR3 DNA reads TGTGCCTGGGGGACGGGGGTCGAAGAGACCCAGTACTTC. The rearrangement links TRBV30 to TRBJ2-5, with a tentative D call TRBD2 (6 bases). Germline V gives CDR1 GTSNPN, CDR2 SVGIG (reference sequence). CDR3 size: 13 residues. V shed 5 bases and J shed 3 bases, with 13 bases lying between them.

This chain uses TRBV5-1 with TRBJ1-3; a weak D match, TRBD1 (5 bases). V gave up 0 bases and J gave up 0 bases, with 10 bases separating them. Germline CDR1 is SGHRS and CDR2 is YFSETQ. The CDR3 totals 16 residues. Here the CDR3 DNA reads TGCGCCAGCAGCTTGGGACAGTCGCTCTCTGGAAACACCATATATTTT. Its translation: CASSLGQSLSGNTIYF.

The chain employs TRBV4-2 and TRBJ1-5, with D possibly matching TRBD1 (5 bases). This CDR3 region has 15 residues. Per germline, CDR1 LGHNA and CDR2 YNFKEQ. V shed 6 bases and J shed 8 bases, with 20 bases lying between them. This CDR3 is CASSETGTPMEPQHF. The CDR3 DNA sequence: TGTGCCAGCAGTGAAACAGGAACACCAATGGAGCCCCAGCATTTT.

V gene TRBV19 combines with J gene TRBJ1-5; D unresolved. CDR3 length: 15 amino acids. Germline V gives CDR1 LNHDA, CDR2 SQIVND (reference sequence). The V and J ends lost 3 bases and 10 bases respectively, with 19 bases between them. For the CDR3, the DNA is TGTGCCAGTAGTATCGCCGGCGGGGTTAATAAACCCCAGCATTTT. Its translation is CASSIAGGVNKPQHF.

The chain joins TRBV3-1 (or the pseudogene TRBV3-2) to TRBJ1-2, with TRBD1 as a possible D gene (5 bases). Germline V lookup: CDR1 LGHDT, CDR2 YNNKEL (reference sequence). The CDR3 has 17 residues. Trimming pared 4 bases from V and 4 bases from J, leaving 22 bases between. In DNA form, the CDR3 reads TGTGCCAGCAGCCCGGAGGGGAGGGTAGGACTTGGCTATGGCTACACCTTC. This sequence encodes CASSPEGRVGLGYGYTF.

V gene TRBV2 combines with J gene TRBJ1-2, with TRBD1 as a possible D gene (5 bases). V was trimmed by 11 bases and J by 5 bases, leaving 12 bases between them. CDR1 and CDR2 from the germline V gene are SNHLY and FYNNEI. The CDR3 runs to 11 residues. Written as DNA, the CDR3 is TGTGCCGGGGGGGATCGGTATGGCTACACCTTC. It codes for CAGGDRYGYTF.

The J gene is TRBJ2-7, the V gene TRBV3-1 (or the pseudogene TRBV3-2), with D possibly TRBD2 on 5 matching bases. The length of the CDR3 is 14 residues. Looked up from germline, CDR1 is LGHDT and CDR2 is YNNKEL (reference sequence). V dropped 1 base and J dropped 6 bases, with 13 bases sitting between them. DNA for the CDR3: TGTGCCAGCAGCCAAGGGGCCGGGGTCGGCGAGCAGTACTTC. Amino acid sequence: CASSQGAGVGEQYF.

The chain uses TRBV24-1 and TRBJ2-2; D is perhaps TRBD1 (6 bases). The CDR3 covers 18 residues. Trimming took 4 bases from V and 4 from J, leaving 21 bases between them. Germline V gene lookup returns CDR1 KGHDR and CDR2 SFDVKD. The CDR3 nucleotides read TGTGCCACCAGTGAGGGACCCCCCCGGCAGGGGTTCACCGGGGAGCTGTTTTTT. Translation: CATSEGPPRQGFTGELFF.

DNA for the CDR3: TGTGCCAGTAGTGGGACAGGGGGCCGGGGGGAGACCCAGTACTTC. It specifies CASSGTGGRGETQYF. The J gene is TRBJ2-5, the V gene TRBV19, with 12 positions matching TRBD1. Germline lookup yields CDR1 LNHDA and CDR2 SQIVND (reference sequence). V dropped 5 bases and J dropped 5; count of bases not matched to a gene: 6. The CDR3 has 15 amino acids.